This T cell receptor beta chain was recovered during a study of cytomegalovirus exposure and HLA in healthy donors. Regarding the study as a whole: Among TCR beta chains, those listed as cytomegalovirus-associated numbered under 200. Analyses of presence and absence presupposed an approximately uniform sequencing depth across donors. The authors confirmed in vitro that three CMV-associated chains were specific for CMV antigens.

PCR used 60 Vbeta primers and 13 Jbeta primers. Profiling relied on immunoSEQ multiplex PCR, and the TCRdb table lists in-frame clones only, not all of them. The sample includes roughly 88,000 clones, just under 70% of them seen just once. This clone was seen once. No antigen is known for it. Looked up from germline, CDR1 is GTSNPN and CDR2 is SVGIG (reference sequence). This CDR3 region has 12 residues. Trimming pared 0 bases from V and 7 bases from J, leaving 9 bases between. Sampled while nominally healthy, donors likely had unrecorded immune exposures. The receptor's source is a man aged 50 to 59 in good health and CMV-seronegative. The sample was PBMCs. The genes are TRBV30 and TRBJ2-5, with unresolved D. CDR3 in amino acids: CAWSVLVPTQYF. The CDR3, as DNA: TGTGCCTGGAGTGTACTCGTACCGACCCAGTACTTC. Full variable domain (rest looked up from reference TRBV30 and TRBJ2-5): SQTIHQWPATLVQPVGSPLSLECTVEGTSNPNLYWYRQAAGRGLQLLFYSVGIGQISSEVPQNLSASRPQDRQFILSSKKLLLSDSGFYLCAWSVLVPTQYFGPGTRLLVL.